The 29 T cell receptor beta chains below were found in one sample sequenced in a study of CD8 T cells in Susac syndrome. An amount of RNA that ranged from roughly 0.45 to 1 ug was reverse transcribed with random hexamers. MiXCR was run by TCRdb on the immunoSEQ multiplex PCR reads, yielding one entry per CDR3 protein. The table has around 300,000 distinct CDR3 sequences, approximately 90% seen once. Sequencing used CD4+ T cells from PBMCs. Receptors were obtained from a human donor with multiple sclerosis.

The CDR3 protein is CSVPGQGNTGELFF. The DNA of the CDR3 is TGCAGCGTGCCGGGACAGGGGAACACCGGGGAGCTGTTTTTT. The rearrangement joins TRBV29-1 to TRBJ2-2, with 9 positions matching TRBD1. Germline V gene sequence: CDR1 SQVTM, CDR2 ANQGSEA. V was pared by 6 bases and J by 1 base, with 3 bases of the junction left unmatched. This CDR3 is built from 14 residues.

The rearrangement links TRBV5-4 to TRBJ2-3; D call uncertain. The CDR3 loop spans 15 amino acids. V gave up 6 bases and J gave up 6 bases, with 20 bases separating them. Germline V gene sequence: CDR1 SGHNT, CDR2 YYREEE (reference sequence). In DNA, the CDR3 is TGTGCCAGCACCTCCATTAGTGGGGTTAGTGATACGCAGTATTTT. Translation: CASTSISGVSDTQYF.

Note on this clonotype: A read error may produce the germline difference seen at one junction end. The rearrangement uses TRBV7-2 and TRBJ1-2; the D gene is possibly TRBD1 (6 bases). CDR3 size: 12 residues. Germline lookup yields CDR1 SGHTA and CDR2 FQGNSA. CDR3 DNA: TGTGCCAGCAGCGCACCAGGCGGGGGCTGCACCTTC. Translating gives CASSAPGGGCTF.

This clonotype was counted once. CDR3 amino acids: CAISGTDNYGYTF. The CDR3 nucleotides read TGTGCCATCAGTGGAACAGATAACTATGGCTACACCTTC. The chain is built from TRBV10-3 and TRBJ1-2; D ambiguous. The V end was cut by 4 bases, the J end by 1 base, with 7 bases between. Germline loops: CDR1 ENHRY, CDR2 SYGVKD. The CDR3 extends over 13 amino acids.

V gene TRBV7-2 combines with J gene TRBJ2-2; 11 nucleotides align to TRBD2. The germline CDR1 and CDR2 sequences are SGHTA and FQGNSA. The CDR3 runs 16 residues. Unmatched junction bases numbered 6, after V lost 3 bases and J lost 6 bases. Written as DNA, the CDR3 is TGTGCCAGCAGCTTCAAACTAGCGGGAGTTTCCGGGGAGCTGTTTTTT. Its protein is CASSFKLAGVSGELFF.

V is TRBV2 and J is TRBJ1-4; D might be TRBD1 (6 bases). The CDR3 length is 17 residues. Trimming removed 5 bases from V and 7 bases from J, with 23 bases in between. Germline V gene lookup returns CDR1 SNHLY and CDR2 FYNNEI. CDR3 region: CASSPSSGEVFGEKLFF. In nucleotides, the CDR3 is TGTGCCAGCAGTCCAAGTTCAGGGGAGGTATTTGGTGAAAAACTGTTTTTT. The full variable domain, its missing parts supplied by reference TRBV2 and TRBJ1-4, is EPEVTQTPSHQVTQMGQEVILRCVPISNHLYFYWYRQILGQKVEFLVSFYNNEISEKSEIFDDQFSVERPDGSNFTLKIRSTKLEDSAMYFCASSPSSGEVFGEKLFFGSGTQLSVL.

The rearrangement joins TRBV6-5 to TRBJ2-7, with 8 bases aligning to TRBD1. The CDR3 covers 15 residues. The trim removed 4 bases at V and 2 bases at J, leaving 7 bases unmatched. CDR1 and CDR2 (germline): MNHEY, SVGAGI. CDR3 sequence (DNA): TGTGCCAGCAGTTCGCGGACAGGGAGGACCTACGAGCAGTACTTC. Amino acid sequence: CASSSRTGRTYEQYF.

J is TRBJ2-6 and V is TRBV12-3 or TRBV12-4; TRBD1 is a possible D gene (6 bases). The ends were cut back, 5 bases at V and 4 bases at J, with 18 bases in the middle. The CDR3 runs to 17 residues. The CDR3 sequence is CASSPAPQGSGANVLTF. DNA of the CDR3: TGTGCCAGCAGTCCAGCGCCACAGGGATCCGGGGCCAACGTCCTGACTTTC.

This CDR3 is CASSQAGSGGLYEQYF. The CDR3 DNA reads TGCGCCAGCAGCCAAGCGGGCAGCGGGGGCCTCTACGAGCAGTACTTC. The J gene is TRBJ2-7, the V gene TRBV4-1, with 8 bases aligning to TRBD2. CDR1 and CDR2 (germline): MGHRA, YSYEKL. The CDR3 consists of 16 residues. V lost 1 base, J lost 3 bases, and 8 bases stayed unmatched.

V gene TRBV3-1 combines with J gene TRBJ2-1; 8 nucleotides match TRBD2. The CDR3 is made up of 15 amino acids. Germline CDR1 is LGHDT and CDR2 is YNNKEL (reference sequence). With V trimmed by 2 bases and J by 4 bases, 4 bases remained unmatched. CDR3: CASSQSREGYNEQFF. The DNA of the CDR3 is TGTGCCAGCAGCCAATCACGGGAGGGATACAATGAGCAGTTCTTC.

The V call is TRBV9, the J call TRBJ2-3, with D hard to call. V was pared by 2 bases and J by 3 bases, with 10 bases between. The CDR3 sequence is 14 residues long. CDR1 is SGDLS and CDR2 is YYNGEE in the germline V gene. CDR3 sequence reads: CASSVTTATDTQYF. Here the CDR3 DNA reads TGTGCCAGCAGCGTTACTACCGCGACAGATACGCAGTATTTT. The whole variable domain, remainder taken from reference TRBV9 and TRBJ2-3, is DSGVTQTPKHLITATGQRVTLRCSPRSGDLSVYWYQQSLDQGLQFLIQYYNGEERAKGNILERFSAQQFPDLHSELNLSSLELGDSALYFCASSVTTATDTQYFGPGTRLTVL.

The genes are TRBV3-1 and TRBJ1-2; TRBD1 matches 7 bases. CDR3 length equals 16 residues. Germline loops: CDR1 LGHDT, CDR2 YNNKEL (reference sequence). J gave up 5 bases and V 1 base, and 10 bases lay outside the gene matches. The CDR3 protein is CASSQARGTEAYGYTF. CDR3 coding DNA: TGTGCCAGCAGCCAAGCCCGCGGGACAGAGGCGTATGGCTACACCTTC.

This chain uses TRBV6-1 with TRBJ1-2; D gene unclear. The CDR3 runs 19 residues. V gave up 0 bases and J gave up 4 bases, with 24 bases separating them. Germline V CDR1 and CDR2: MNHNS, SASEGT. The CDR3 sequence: CASSEAQTRGRQQTYGYTF. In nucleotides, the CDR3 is TGTGCCAGCAGTGAAGCGCAAACACGAGGGAGGCAGCAAACCTATGGCTACACCTTC.

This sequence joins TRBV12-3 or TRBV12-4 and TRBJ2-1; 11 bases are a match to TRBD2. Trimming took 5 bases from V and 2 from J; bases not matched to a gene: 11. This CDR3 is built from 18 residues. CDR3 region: CASSPFSGRAGPYNEQFF. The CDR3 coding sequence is TGTGCCAGCAGTCCCTTTAGCGGGAGGGCGGGCCCCTACAATGAGCAGTTCTTC.

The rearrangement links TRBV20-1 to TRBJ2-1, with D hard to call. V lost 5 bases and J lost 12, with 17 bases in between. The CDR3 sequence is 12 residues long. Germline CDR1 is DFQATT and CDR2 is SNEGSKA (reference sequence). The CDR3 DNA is TGCAGTGCTGCACGTCATGGCGGCGGGCAGTTCTTC. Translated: CSAARHGGGQFF.

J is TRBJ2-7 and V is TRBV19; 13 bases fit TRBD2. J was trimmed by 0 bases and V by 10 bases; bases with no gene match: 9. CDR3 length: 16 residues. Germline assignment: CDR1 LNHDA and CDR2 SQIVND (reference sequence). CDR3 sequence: CATRRLAGGGSYEQYF. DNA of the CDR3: TGTGCCACCCGTCGACTAGCGGGAGGTGGCTCCTACGAGCAGTACTTC.

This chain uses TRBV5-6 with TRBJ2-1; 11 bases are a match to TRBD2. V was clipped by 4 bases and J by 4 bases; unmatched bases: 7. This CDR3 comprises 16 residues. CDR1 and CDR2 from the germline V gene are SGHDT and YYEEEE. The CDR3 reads CASSRRLAGKYNEQFF. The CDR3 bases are TGTGCCAGCAGCCGACGACTAGCGGGGAAATACAATGAGCAGTTCTTC.

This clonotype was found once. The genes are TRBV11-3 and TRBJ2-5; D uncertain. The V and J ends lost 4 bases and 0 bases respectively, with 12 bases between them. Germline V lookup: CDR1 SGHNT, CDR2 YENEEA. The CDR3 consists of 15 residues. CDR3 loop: CASSSPDWYQETQYF. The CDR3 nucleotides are TGTGCCAGCAGCTCACCCGACTGGTACCAAGAGACCCAGTACTTC.

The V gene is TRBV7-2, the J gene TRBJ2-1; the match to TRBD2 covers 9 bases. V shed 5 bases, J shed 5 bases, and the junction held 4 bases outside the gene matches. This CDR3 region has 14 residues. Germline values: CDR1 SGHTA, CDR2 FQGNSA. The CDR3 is CASSASGRHNEQFF. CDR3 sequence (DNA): TGTGCCAGCAGCGCGAGCGGGAGGCACAATGAGCAGTTCTTC.

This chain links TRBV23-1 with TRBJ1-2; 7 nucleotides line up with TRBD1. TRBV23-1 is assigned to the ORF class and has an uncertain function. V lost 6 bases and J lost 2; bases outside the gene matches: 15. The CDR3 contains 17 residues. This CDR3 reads CASRPRSGQAVNYGYTF. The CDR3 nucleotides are TGCGCCAGCAGACCGCGTAGTGGACAGGCGGTAAACTATGGCTACACCTTC.

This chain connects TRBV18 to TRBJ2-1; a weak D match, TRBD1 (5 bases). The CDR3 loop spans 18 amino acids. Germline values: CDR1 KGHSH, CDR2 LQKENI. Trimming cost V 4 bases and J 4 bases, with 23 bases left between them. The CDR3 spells CASSLRVGASTGYNEQFF. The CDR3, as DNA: TGTGCCAGCTCACTCCGGGTAGGGGCTTCAACCGGGTACAATGAGCAGTTCTTC.

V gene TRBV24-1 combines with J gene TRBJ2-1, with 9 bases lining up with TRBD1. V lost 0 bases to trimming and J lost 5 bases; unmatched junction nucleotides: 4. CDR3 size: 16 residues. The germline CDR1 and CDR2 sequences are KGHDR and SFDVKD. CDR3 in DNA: TGTGCCACCAGTGATTTGGGGACAGGGCCCCACAATGAGCAGTTCTTC. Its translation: CATSDLGTGPHNEQFF.

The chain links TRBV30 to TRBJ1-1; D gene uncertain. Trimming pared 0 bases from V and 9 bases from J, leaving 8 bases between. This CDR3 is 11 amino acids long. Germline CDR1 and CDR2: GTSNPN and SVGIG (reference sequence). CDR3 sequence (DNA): TGTGCCTGGAGTGTGGTCAGACAAGCTTTCTTT. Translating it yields CAWSVVRQAFF.

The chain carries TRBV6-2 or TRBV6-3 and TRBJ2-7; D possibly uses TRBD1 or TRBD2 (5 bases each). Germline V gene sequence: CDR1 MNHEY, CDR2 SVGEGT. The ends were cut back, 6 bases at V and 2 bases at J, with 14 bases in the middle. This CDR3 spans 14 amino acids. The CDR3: CASRAPGRTYEQYF. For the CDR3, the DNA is TGTGCCAGCAGAGCTCCGGGACGGACCTACGAGCAGTACTTC.

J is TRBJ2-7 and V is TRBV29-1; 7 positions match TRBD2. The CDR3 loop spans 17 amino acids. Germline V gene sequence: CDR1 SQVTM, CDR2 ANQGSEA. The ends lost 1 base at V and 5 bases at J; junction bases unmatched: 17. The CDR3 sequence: CSVEVAGLEGGNDEQYF. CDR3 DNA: TGCAGCGTTGAAGTTGCTGGGCTAGAGGGAGGGAACGACGAGCAGTACTTC.

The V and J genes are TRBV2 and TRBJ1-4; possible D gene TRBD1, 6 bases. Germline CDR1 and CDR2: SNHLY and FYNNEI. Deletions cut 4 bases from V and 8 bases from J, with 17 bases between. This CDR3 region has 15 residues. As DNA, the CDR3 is TGTGCCAGCAGTGGTCTACAGGGCCCGGAGGAAAAACTGTTTTTT. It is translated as CASSGLQGPEEKLFF. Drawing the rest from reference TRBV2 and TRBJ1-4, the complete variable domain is EPEVTQTPSHQVTQMGQEVILRCVPISNHLYFYWYRQILGQKVEFLVSFYNNEISEKSEIFDDQFSVERPDGSNFTLKIRSTKLEDSAMYFCASSGLQGPEEKLFFGSGTQLSVL.

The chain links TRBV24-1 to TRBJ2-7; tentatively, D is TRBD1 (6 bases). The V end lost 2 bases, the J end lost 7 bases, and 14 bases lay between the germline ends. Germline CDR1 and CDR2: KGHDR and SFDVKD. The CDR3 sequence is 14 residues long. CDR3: CATSDSWDTKEQYF. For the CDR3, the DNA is TGTGCCACCAGTGATTCCTGGGACACTAAAGAGCAGTACTTC.

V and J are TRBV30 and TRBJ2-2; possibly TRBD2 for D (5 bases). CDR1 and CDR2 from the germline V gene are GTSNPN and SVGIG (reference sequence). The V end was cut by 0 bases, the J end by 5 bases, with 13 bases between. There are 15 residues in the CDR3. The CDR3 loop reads CAWSVLRGRTGELFF. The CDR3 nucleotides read TGTGCCTGGAGTGTACTAAGAGGGCGTACCGGGGAGCTGTTTTTT.

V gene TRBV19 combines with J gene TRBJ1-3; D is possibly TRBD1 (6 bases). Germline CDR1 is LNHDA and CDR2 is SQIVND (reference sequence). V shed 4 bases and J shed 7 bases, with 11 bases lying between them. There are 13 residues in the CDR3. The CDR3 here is CASSTQTGNTIYF. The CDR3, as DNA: TGTGCCAGTAGTACCCAAACAGGGAACACCATATATTTT.